The 20 T cell receptor beta chains below all came from one sample that was sequenced in a study of OX40 agonist ivuxolimab in advanced cancers. Sequencing was performed with immunoSEQ multiplex PCR; in TCRdb, only in-frame clones are kept and a portion is missing. The sample holds about 67,000 clones; more than 85% are singletons and the top ten take 2.2%. The sample was CD4+ or CD8+ T cells sorted from blood, taken in a trial of the OX40 agonist ivuxolimab. The source of these receptors is an adult with an advanced solid tumor such as melanoma, head and neck, liver or kidney cancer.

The chain couples TRBV30 to TRBJ1-4; no clear D gene. Per germline, CDR1 GTSNPN and CDR2 SVGIG (reference sequence). Trimming cost V 5 bases and J 8 bases, with 15 bases left between them. This CDR3 has 13 amino acids. The CDR3 loop is CAWGAGEGEKLFF. CDR3 coding DNA: TGTGCCTGGGGTGCGGGAGAAGGGGAAAAACTGTTTTTT.

This chain joins TRBV6-6 and TRBJ1-4; the D gene is possibly TRBD1 (6 bases). The CDR3 spans 15 residues. V lost 4 bases and J lost 7, with 16 bases in between. Looked up from germline, CDR1 is MNHNY and CDR2 is SVGAGI (reference sequence). The CDR3: CASSFQSQGGEKLFF. The CDR3 DNA reads as TGTGCCAGCAGTTTTCAATCACAGGGAGGTGAAAAACTGTTTTTT.

The V gene is TRBV19, the J gene TRBJ2-7; 8 bases match TRBD2. J gave up 2 bases and V 5 bases, and 5 bases lay outside the gene matches. From germline, CDR1 is LNHDA and CDR2 SQIVND (reference sequence). The CDR3 runs to 14 residues. CDR3 protein: CASSSFSGAYEQYF. CDR3 nucleotide sequence: TGTGCCAGTAGTTCGTTTAGCGGGGCCTACGAGCAGTACTTC.

The V call is TRBV2, the J call TRBJ2-7, with a tentative D call TRBD2 (7 bases). CDR1 is SNHLY and CDR2 is FYNNEI in the germline V gene. Trimming pared 2 bases from V and 4 bases from J, leaving 15 bases between. The CDR3 consists of 15 residues. The CDR3 DNA is TGTGCCAGCAGTGAAATCGGAGGGGGGGGGTACGAGCAGTACTTC. This encodes CASSEIGGGGYEQYF.

V is TRBV18 and J is TRBJ2-5; TRBD2 agrees at 8 bases. The V gene's germline CDR1 is KGHSH and CDR2 LQKENI. V shed 3 bases and J 5 bases; nucleotides not matched to a gene: 2. This CDR3 spans 13 amino acids. CDR3 protein: CASSPGLAETQYF. CDR3 bases: TGTGCCAGCTCACCCGGACTAGCTGAGACCCAGTACTTC.

A word on this clone: An end of the junction differs from the germline gene, which may be a read error. The chain employs TRBV5-3 and TRBJ2-7; D gene uncertain. TRBV5-3 is given ORF status, its function remaining uncertain. This CDR3 comprises 10 residues. For the CDR3, the DNA is TGTGCCAGCAGCTTGCTGGAGCTGGACTTC. This translates into CASSLLELDF.

The chain links TRBV10-3 to TRBJ1-2; D uncertain. CDR1 ENHRY and CDR2 SYGVKD come from the germline V gene. The CDR3 has 14 amino acids. V lost 4 bases and J lost 4, with 13 bases in between. As DNA, the CDR3 is TGTGCCATCAGTGGAGAAGTTAATGCCTATGGCTACACCTTC. As protein: CAISGEVNAYGYTF.

This clone was found once. V usage is TRBV19 and J usage is TRBJ2-1; no definite D call. This CDR3 is built from 13 residues. CDR1 is LNHDA, CDR2 SQIVND, per germline (reference sequence). Trimming took 3 bases from V and 9 from J, leaving 12 bases between them. The CDR3 protein is CASSILLPSEQFF. The CDR3 DNA reads as TGTGCCAGTAGTATCTTATTACCAAGTGAGCAGTTCTTC.

This chain joins TRBV4-3 and TRBJ2-2; 7 positions agree with TRBD1. CDR1 is LGHNA, CDR2 YSLEER, per germline. With 0 bases clipped from V and 5 bases from J, the junction kept 6 bases outside the gene matches. The CDR3 has 16 amino acids. The CDR3 spells CASSQDYRGRTGELFF. As DNA, the CDR3 is TGCGCCAGCAGCCAAGACTACAGGGGAAGAACCGGGGAGCTGTTTTTT.

With respect to this clone: At the DNA level, this CDR3 is encoded by other sequences in the same sample as well. This chain links TRBV4-2 with TRBJ2-1, with 10 bases matching TRBD1. J lost 5 bases, V lost 1 base, and 2 bases had no gene match. The germline V gene has CDR1 LGHNA and CDR2 YNFKEQ. CDR3 size: 15 residues. CDR3 nucleotides: TGTGCCAGCAGCCAAGGACAGGGGGCTGACAATGAGCAGTTCTTC. This encodes CASSQGQGADNEQFF.

This rearrangement joins TRBV11-3 to TRBJ2-7; perhaps TRBD2 as D (6 bases). This CDR3 contains 14 residues. V lost 5 bases, J lost 2 bases, and 13 bases lay in between. CDR1 and CDR2 (germline): SGHNT, YENEEA. Here the CDR3 DNA reads TGTGCCAGCAGCCCCGGGACTCGAGCCTACGAGCAGTACTTC. This translates into CASSPGTRAYEQYF.

This sequence joins TRBV4-2 and TRBJ2-3; 10 positions agree with TRBD2. Germline V gives CDR1 LGHNA, CDR2 YNFKEQ. V shed 4 bases, J shed 5 bases, and the junction held 12 bases outside the gene matches. The CDR3 totals 17 residues. The DNA for the CDR3 is TGTGCCAGCAGCCCCTGGACCACTAGCGGGAAGGTAGATACGCAGTATTTT. Its protein product is CASSPWTTSGKVDTQYF.

J is TRBJ1-2 and V is TRBV28; 7 nucleotides line up with TRBD1. CDR3 length: 12 residues. J lost 8 bases, V lost 4 bases, and 4 bases had no gene match. Germline V CDR1 and CDR2: MDHEN, SYDVKM. In DNA, the CDR3 is TGTGCCAGCAGTTCCCAACAGGGGGGCTACACCTTC. Translated: CASSSQQGGYTF.

The chain combines TRBV4-2 with TRBJ2-5; 7 nucleotides line up with TRBD2. In germline, CDR1 is LGHNA, CDR2 YNFKEQ. With V trimmed by 1 base and J by 5 bases, 10 bases remained unmatched. This CDR3 region has 16 residues. DNA of the CDR3: TGTGCCAGCAGCCAAGTCGCACAGCGGGGAAGGGAGACCCAGTACTTC. Its protein product is CASSQVAQRGRETQYF.

The chain links TRBV14 to TRBJ2-7; the D is unclear. Germline assignment: CDR1 SGHDN and CDR2 FVKESK. V dropped 1 base and J dropped 7 bases, with 14 bases sitting between them. The CDR3 contains 14 residues. The CDR3 bases are TGTGCCAGCAGCCAAGGGAAAAGGGTGGAAGAGCAGTACTTC. Protein sequence: CASSQGKRVEEQYF.

This chain uses TRBV19 with TRBJ2-7; D may be TRBD1 (5 bases). The V and J ends lost 3 bases and 7 bases respectively, with 16 bases between them. The germline gives CDR1 LNHDA, CDR2 SQIVND (reference sequence). This CDR3 spans 14 amino acids. DNA for the CDR3: TGTGCCAGTAGTATGGCAGGGCAGGCGTGGGAGCAGTACTTC. This codes for CASSMAGQAWEQYF. Full variable domain (remainder filled in from reference TRBV19 and TRBJ2-7): DGGITQSPKYLFRKEGQNVTLSCEQNLNHDAMYWYRQDPGQGLRLIYYSQIVNDFQKGDIAEGYSVSREKKESFPLTVTSAQKNPTAFYLCASSMAGQAWEQYFGPGTRLTVT.

CDR3 loop: CASSLEGGGYNEQFF. The CDR3 DNA reads TGTGCCAGCAGCTTGGAAGGCGGGGGGTACAATGAGCAGTTCTTC. The chain is built from TRBV5-4 and TRBJ2-1, with 8 nucleotides matching TRBD2. V was clipped by 0 bases and J by 4 bases; unmatched bases: 3. Per the germline V gene, CDR1 is SGHNT and CDR2 is YYREEE (reference sequence). This CDR3 contains 15 residues.

The gene calls are TRBV11-3 and TRBJ2-5; tentatively, D is TRBD1 (5 bases). Germline V lookup: CDR1 SGHNT, CDR2 YENEEA. This CDR3 contains 12 residues. The V end was cut by 6 bases, the J end by 11 bases, with 16 bases between. The CDR3 reads CASSYQGFKQYF. The CDR3 region has the DNA TGTGCCAGCAGTTACCAGGGTTTTAAGCAGTACTTC.

This sequence joins TRBV19 and TRBJ2-2, with unresolved D. The germline gives CDR1 LNHDA, CDR2 SQIVND (reference sequence). V dropped 3 bases and J dropped 6 bases, with 5 bases sitting between them. This CDR3 spans 12 amino acids. The CDR3 is CASSIEPGELFF. The CDR3 DNA sequence: TGTGCCAGTAGTATCGAACCCGGGGAGCTGTTTTTT.

This clone was seen a handful of times. This chain connects TRBV11-3 to TRBJ2-1; 9 nucleotides match TRBD2. The CDR3 contains 16 residues. Germline V lookup: CDR1 SGHNT, CDR2 YENEEA. The trim removed 8 bases at V and 5 bases at J, leaving 13 bases unmatched. The CDR3, as DNA: TGTGCCAGCGTACCCCCCTTAGCGGGGGCGAACAATGAGCAGTTCTTC. It codes for CASVPPLAGANNEQFF.